A single sample is the source of the 26 T cell receptor beta chains below, sequenced in a study of CD8 T cells in Susac syndrome. Random hexamers were used to reverse transcribe the RNA input (roughly 0.5 to 1 ug). TCRdb re-called the immunoSEQ multiplex PCR reads with MiXCR, one entry per CDR3 protein. This sample has tens of thousands of distinct CDR3 sequences, with over 75% found just once. Sequenced: CD8+ T cells from PBMCs. These receptors came from a human donor with multiple sclerosis.

This chain uses TRBV5-6 with TRBJ2-1; D not resolved. The CDR3 sequence is 14 residues long. Germline loops: CDR1 SGHDT, CDR2 YYEEEE. The germline V and J ends were trimmed by 0 bases and 8 bases, with 12 bases remaining between them. CDR3 protein: CASSLVGRGDEQFF. CDR3 coding DNA: TGTGCCAGCAGCTTGGTAGGTCGTGGGGATGAGCAGTTCTTC.

In its sample, this clonotype was seen once. The rearrangement uses TRBV7-3 and TRBJ1-1; maybe TRBD1 (5 bases). This CDR3 spans 15 amino acids. With 5 bases removed from V and 2 bases from J, the gap between germline ends came to 15 bases. Germline V gene sequence: CDR1 SGHTA, CDR2 FQGTGA. The CDR3 loop is CASSQRGKGNTEAFF. The CDR3 region has the DNA TGTGCCAGCAGCCAAAGGGGAAAAGGAAACACTGAAGCTTTCTTT. Together with reference TRBV7-3 and TRBJ1-1, the CDR3 gives the full variable domain: GAGVSQTPSNKVTEKGKYVELRCDPISGHTALYWYRQSLGQGPEFLIYFQGTGAADDSGLPNDRFFAVRPEGSVSTLKIQRTERGDSAVYLCASSQRGKGNTEAFFGQGTRLTVV.

The rearrangement joins TRBV6-5 to TRBJ2-7; no definite D call. V was shortened by 2 bases and J by 3 bases, with 8 bases between the two germline ends. Germline V CDR1 and CDR2: MNHEY, SVGAGI. This CDR3 is 13 amino acids long. In nucleotides, the CDR3 is TGTGCCAGCAGTTACGCAGAGTACTACGAGCAGTACTTC. As protein: CASSYAEYYEQYF.

V usage is TRBV5-4 and J usage is TRBJ2-3; perhaps TRBD1 as D (6 bases). The CDR3 spans 15 residues. V was cut by 3 bases and J by 0 bases, with 11 bases left in between. In germline, CDR1 is SGHNT, CDR2 YYREEE (reference sequence). Here the CDR3 reads CASSSGTSSTDTQYF. CDR3 nucleotide sequence: TGTGCCAGCAGCTCCGGGACATCGAGCACAGATACGCAGTATTTT.

V gene TRBV15 combines with J gene TRBJ1-5; 9 bases match TRBD1. The CDR3 consists of 13 residues. The junction had 4 bases not matched to a gene; V was cut back by 6 bases and J by 7 bases. Germline V gene sequence: CDR1 LNHNV, CDR2 YYDKDF (reference sequence). This chain's CDR3 is CATSTGGGQPQHF. The DNA for the CDR3 is TGTGCCACCAGTACAGGGGGCGGACAGCCCCAGCATTTT.

The V call is TRBV9, the J call TRBJ2-5; D unclear. CDR3 length: 13 amino acids. The V gene's germline CDR1 is SGDLS and CDR2 YYNGEE. V was trimmed by 3 bases and J by 2 bases, leaving 8 bases between them. CDR3 loop: CASSAPPQETQYF. CDR3 coding DNA: TGTGCCAGCAGCGCCCCACCTCAAGAGACCCAGTACTTC.

The CDR3 bases are TGTGCCAGCAGCTTAGCTGGGAACAATGAGCAGTTCTTC. Translated, it gives CASSLAGNNEQFF. This chain joins TRBV7-6 and TRBJ2-1; D remains unclear. Germline V gives CDR1 SGHVS, CDR2 FNYEAQ. Trimming cost V 0 bases and J 5 bases, with 5 bases left between them. This CDR3 has 13 amino acids.

The chain uses TRBV24-1 and TRBJ2-2; 12 bases agree with TRBD1. The CDR3 length is 18 residues. V shed 4 bases and J 4 bases; nucleotides not matched to a gene: 9. Germline V gene sequence: CDR1 KGHDR, CDR2 SFDVKD. The CDR3 DNA follows: TGTGCCACCAGTGACGCGGGACAGGGGGCGTGGACCACCGGGGAGCTGTTTTTT. Translated, it gives CATSDAGQGAWTTGELFF.

The chain joins TRBV4-1 to TRBJ2-1; perhaps TRBD2 as D (5 bases). There are 16 residues in the CDR3. The ends were cut back, 2 bases at V and 0 bases at J, with 11 bases in the middle. Germline V CDR1 and CDR2: MGHRA, YSYEKL. The CDR3 DNA reads as TGCGCCAGCAGCCAATACCGCGGAGGCTCCTACAATGAGCAGTTCTTC. It encodes CASSQYRGGSYNEQFF.

The gene calls are TRBV29-1 and TRBJ2-1; TRBD2 matches at 11 bases. V lost 6 bases, J lost 2 bases, and 6 bases stayed unmatched. The CDR3 has 15 amino acids. Germline V gene sequence: CDR1 SQVTM, CDR2 ANQGSEA. The CDR3, as DNA: TGCAGCGTACCCCAGACTAGCGGGGCCTACAATGAGCAGTTCTTC. Translating gives CSVPQTSGAYNEQFF.

V and J are TRBV10-3 and TRBJ1-1; 7 bases fit TRBD1. The V gene's germline CDR1 is ENHRY and CDR2 SYGVKD. V dropped 6 bases and J dropped 4; count of bases not matched to a gene: 5. CDR3 length equals 13 residues. The CDR3 reads CAISPGGSTEAFF. CDR3 coding DNA: TGTGCCATCAGCCCAGGGGGGAGCACTGAAGCTTTCTTT.

The rearrangement links TRBV5-1 to TRBJ2-7; D call uncertain. There are 14 residues in the CDR3. Germline CDR1 reads SGHRS; CDR2 reads YFSETQ. V lost 4 bases, J lost 1 base, and 12 bases lay in between. The CDR3 loop reads CASSTDPQSYEQYF. CDR3 DNA sequence: TGCGCCAGCAGCACGGACCCTCAATCCTACGAGCAGTACTTC.

J is TRBJ2-7 and V is TRBV28; 10 nucleotides align to TRBD2. Per the germline V gene, CDR1 is MDHEN and CDR2 is SYDVKM. Germline trimming cut 6 bases from V and 4 bases from J; bases unmatched to any gene: 6. This CDR3 is 14 amino acids long. Here the CDR3 reads CASRPEREGYEQYF. In DNA form, the CDR3 reads TGTGCCAGCAGGCCTGAGCGGGAGGGTTACGAGCAGTACTTC.

The chain combines TRBV6-5 with TRBJ1-2, with D uncertain. The germline V and J ends were trimmed by 2 bases and 5 bases, with 15 bases remaining between them. The germline V gene encodes CDR1 MNHEY and CDR2 SVGAGI. The CDR3 is made up of 15 amino acids. CDR3 region: CASSYGLRKTYGYTF. The CDR3 nucleotides read TGTGCCAGCAGTTACGGGCTGCGGAAGACTTATGGCTACACCTTC.

The rearrangement links TRBV10-3 to TRBJ1-1, with D possibly TRBD1 on 6 matching bases. The CDR3 length is 15 residues. Germline V gene sequence: CDR1 ENHRY, CDR2 SYGVKD. V lost 8 bases and J lost 2, with 18 bases in between. The CDR3 sequence is CAISGQLGGNTEAFF. CDR3 DNA sequence: TGTGCCATCTCGGGCCAGTTAGGGGGAAACACTGAAGCTTTCTTT.

This clonotype was recorded only once. The rearrangement joins TRBV2 to TRBJ2-1, with D unclear. V lost 2 bases to trimming and J lost 5 bases, with 13 bases between them. The CDR3 length is 15 residues. Germline V CDR1 and CDR2: SNHLY, FYNNEI. In nucleotides, the CDR3 is TGTGCCAGCAGTGAAAGTGCTAGATCGGACAATGAGCAGTTCTTC. Translated, it gives CASSESARSDNEQFF.

The V and J genes are TRBV6-2 or TRBV6-3 and TRBJ2-7; 7 bases map to TRBD1. V dropped 6 bases and J dropped 4; count of bases not matched to a gene: 15. The germline gives CDR1 MNHEY, CDR2 SVGEGT. The CDR3 contains 16 residues. CDR3 amino acids: CASSRRQGYPGYEQYF. The CDR3 region has the DNA TGTGCCAGCAGCCGCAGACAGGGATATCCCGGTTACGAGCAGTACTTC.

The chain is built from TRBV3-1 and TRBJ2-7, with 8 bases matching TRBD1. V lost 1 base and J lost 6; bases outside the gene matches: 8. This CDR3 spans 15 amino acids. Germline-derived CDR1 and CDR2 are LGHDT and YNNKEL (reference sequence). CDR3 residues: CASSQVSRGQVEQYF. As DNA, the CDR3 is TGTGCCAGCAGCCAAGTTTCCAGGGGGCAGGTCGAGCAGTACTTC.

The V and J genes are TRBV11-2 and TRBJ2-1, with D perhaps TRBD2 (6 bases). CDR1 and CDR2 (germline): SGHAT, FQNNGV. The CDR3 contains 15 residues. Trimming took 5 bases from V and 7 from J, leaving 18 bases between them. In nucleotides, the CDR3 is TGTGCCAGCAGCAGGGCCCCGGGGGTGGGAAATGAGCAGTTCTTC. Its protein is CASSRAPGVGNEQFF.

The chain carries TRBV13 and TRBJ2-3, with TRBD2 matching 7 bases. The ends lost 3 bases at V and 0 bases at J; junction bases unmatched: 9. CDR1 is PRHDT and CDR2 is FYEKMQ in the germline V gene (reference sequence). This CDR3 comprises 17 residues. The CDR3 reads CASSLEGRGASTDTQYF. CDR3 DNA sequence: TGTGCCAGCAGCTTGGAGGGGAGGGGAGCAAGCACAGATACGCAGTATTTT.

This chain links TRBV5-4 with TRBJ2-1; the match to TRBD2 covers 8 bases. CDR1 SGHNT and CDR2 YYREEE come from the germline V gene (reference sequence). This CDR3 is built from 14 residues. V was clipped by 3 bases and J by 6 bases; unmatched bases: 5. In nucleotides, the CDR3 is TGTGCCAGCAGCTGGGCGCGGGGGGCCAATGAGCAGTTCTTC. Translating gives CASSWARGANEQFF.

This clonotype showed up just a few times. The chain couples TRBV19 to TRBJ2-2; no definite D call. The CDR3 totals 15 residues. V dropped 3 bases and J dropped 1 base, with 9 bases sitting between them. Germline CDR1 reads LNHDA; CDR2 reads SQIVND (reference sequence). The CDR3 DNA follows: TGTGCCAGTAGTATTTGGTCAGTGAACACCGGGGAGCTGTTTTTT. The encoded protein is CASSIWSVNTGELFF. The entire variable domain, with the rest obtained from reference TRBV19 and TRBJ2-2, is as follows: DGGITQSPKYLFRKEGQNVTLSCEQNLNHDAMYWYRQDPGQGLRLIYYSQIVNDFQKGDIAEGYSVSREKKESFPLTVTSAQKNPTAFYLCASSIWSVNTGELFFGEGSRLTVL.

The genes are TRBV28 and TRBJ1-1, with D maybe TRBD1 (5 bases). Deletions cut 5 bases from V and 1 base from J, with 20 bases between. CDR1 is MDHEN and CDR2 is SYDVKM in the germline V gene. The CDR3 is 17 residues long. This CDR3 is CASSPHLAGPWNTEAFF. As DNA, the CDR3 is TGTGCCAGCAGTCCACACCTGGCGGGGCCATGGAACACTGAAGCTTTCTTT.

This clonotype was counted a single time. This chain connects TRBV12-5 to TRBJ2-3; a weak D match, TRBD2 (5 bases). CDR1 LGHNT and CDR2 FRNRAP come from the germline V gene. This CDR3 contains 14 residues. V lost 7 bases to trimming and J lost 3 bases, with 14 bases between them. The CDR3 sequence is CASEPPGRTDTQYF. The CDR3 region has the DNA TGTGCTAGTGAACCCCCGGGGAGAACAGATACGCAGTATTTT.

The chain couples TRBV4-1 to TRBJ1-5; perhaps TRBD1 as D (6 bases). The CDR3 sequence is 15 residues long. The germline V and J ends were trimmed by 4 bases and 6 bases, with 16 bases remaining between them. Germline lookup yields CDR1 MGHRA and CDR2 YSYEKL. CDR3 in amino acids: CASSPNAGVPQPQHF. The CDR3 DNA reads TGCGCCAGCAGCCCCAACGCAGGGGTCCCTCAGCCCCAGCATTTT.

J is TRBJ2-7 and V is TRBV30, with a weak D call TRBD1 (5 bases). The CDR3 spans 15 residues. Trimming pared 0 bases from V and 2 bases from J, leaving 14 bases between. Germline CDR1 is GTSNPN and CDR2 is SVGIG (reference sequence). The CDR3 DNA sequence: TGTGCCTGGAGTGTACGACCGGAAGGGGCCTACGAGCAGTACTTC. Amino acid sequence: CAWSVRPEGAYEQYF.